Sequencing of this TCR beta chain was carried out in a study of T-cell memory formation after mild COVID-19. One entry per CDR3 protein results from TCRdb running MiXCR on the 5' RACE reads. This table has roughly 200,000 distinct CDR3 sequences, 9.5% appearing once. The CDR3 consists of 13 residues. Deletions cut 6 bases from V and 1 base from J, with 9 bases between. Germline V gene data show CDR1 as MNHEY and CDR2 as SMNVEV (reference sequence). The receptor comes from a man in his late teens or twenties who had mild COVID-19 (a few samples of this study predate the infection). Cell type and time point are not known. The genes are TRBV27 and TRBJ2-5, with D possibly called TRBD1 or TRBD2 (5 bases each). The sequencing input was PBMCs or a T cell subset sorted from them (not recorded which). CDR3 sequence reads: CASRRDLQETQYF. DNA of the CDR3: TGTGCCAGCAGACGGGACCTCCAAGAGACCCAGTACTTC.